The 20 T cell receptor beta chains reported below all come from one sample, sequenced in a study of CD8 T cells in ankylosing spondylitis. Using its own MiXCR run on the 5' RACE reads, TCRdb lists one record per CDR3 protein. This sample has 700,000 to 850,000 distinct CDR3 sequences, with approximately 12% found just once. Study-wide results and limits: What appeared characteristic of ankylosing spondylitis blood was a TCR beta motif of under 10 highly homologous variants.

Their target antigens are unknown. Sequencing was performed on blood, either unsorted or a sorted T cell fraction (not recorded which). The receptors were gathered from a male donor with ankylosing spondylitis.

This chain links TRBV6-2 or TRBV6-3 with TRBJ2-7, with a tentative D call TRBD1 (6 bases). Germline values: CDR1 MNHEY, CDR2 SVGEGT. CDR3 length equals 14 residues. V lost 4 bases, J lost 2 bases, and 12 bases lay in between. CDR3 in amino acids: CASSLNRDAYEQYF. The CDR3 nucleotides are TGTGCCAGCAGTTTAAACAGGGACGCCTACGAGCAGTACTTC.

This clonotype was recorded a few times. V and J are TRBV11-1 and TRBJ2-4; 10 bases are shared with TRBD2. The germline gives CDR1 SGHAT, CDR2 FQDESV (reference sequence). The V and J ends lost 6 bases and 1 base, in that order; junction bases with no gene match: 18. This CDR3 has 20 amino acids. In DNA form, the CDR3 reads TGTGCCAGCAGATCCCCTAGACTAGCGGGTGGCCTCCGGGCCAAAAACATTCAGTACTTC. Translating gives CASRSPRLAGGLRAKNIQYF.

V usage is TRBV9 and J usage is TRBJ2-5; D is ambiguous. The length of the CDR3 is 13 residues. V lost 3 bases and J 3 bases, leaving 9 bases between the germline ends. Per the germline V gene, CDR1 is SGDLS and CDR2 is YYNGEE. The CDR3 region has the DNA TGTGCCAGCAGCGCCGGCATCAAAGAGACCCAGTACTTC. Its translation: CASSAGIKETQYF. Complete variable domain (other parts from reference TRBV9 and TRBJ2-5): DSGVTQTPKHLITATGQRVTLRCSPRSGDLSVYWYQQSLDQGLQFLIQYYNGEERAKGNILERFSAQQFPDLHSELNLSSLELGDSALYFCASSAGIKETQYFGPGTRLLVL.

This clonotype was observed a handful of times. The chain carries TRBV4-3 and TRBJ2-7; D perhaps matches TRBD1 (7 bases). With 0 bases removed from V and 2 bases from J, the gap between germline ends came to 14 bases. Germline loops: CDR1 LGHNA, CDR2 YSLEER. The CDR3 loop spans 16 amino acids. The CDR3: CASSQDTVRGAYEQYF. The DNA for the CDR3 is TGCGCCAGCAGCCAAGATACGGTCAGGGGGGCCTACGAGCAGTACTTC.

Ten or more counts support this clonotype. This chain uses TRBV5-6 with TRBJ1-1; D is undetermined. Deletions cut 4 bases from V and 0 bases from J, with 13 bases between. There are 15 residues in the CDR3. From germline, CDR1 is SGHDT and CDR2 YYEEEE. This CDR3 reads CASSRIRHLNTEAFF. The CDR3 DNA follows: TGTGCCAGCAGCAGAATAAGACATTTGAACACTGAAGCTTTCTTT.

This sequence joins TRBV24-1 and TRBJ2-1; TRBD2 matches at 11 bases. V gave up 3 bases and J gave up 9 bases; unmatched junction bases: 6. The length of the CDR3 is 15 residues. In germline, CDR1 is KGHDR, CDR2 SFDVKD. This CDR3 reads CATSDPGTSGFEQFF. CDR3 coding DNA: TGTGCCACCAGTGATCCCGGGACTAGCGGTTTTGAGCAGTTCTTC.

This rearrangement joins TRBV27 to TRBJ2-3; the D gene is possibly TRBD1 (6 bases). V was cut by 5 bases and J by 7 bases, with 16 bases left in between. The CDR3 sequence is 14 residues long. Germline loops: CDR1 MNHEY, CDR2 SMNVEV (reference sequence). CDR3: CASSPRGQWNTQYF. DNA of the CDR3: TGTGCCAGCAGTCCCCGAGGACAGTGGAATACGCAGTATTTT.

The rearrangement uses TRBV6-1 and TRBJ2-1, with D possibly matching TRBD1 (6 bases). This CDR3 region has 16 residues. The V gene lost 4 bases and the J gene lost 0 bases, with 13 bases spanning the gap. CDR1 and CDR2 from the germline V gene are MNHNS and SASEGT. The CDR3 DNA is TGTGCCAGCAGTGGCCGACAGGTTAGCTCCTACAATGAGCAGTTCTTC. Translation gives CASSGRQVSSYNEQFF.

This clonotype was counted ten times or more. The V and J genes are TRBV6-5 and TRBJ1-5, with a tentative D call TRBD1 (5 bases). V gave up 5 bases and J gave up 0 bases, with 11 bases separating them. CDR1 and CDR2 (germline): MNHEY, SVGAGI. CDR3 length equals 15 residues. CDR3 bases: TGTGCCAGCAGTAACCCGGGACGTAGCAATCAGCCCCAGCATTTT. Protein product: CASSNPGRSNQPQHF.

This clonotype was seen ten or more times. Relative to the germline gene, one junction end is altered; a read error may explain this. This CDR3 reads CASSLTSSGANVLTF. The CDR3 DNA reads as TGTGCCAGCAGCTTAACAAGCTCTGGGGCCAACGTCCTGACTTTC. This sequence joins TRBV5-1 and TRBJ2-6; no clear D. Germline V gives CDR1 SGHRS, CDR2 YFSETQ. The CDR3 totals 15 residues.

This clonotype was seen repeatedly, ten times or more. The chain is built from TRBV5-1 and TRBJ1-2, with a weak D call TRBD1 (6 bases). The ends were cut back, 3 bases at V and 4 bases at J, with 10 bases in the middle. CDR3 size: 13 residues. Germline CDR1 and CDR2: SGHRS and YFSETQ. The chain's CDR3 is CASSYRESYGYTF. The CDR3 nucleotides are TGCGCCAGCAGCTACAGGGAATCCTATGGCTACACCTTC.

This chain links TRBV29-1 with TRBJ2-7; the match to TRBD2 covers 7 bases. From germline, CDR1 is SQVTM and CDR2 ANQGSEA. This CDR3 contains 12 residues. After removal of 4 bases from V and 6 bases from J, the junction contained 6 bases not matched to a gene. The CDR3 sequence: CSVVGGAREQYF. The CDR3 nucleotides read TGCAGCGTTGTGGGAGGGGCCCGCGAGCAGTACTTC.

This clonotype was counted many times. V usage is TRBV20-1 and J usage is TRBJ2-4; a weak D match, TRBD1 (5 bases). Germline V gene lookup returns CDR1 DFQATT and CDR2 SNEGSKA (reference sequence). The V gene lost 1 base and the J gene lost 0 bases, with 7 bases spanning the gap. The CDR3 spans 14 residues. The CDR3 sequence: CSARGGAAKNIQYF. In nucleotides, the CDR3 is TGCAGTGCTAGAGGGGGCGCAGCCAAAAACATTCAGTACTTC.

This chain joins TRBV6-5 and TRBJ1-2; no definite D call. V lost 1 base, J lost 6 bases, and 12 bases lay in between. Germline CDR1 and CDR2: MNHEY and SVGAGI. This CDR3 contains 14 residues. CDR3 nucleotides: TGTGCCAGCAGTTACTTGATTCCCTCCGATGGCTACACCTTC. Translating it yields CASSYLIPSDGYTF.

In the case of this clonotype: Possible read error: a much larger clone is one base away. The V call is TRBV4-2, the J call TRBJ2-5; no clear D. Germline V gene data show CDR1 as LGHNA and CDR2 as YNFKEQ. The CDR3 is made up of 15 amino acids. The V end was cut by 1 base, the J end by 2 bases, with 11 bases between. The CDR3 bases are TGTGCCAGCAGCCAAGGGGAAGTAGAACAAGAGACCCAGTACTTC. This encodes CASSQGEVEQETQYF.

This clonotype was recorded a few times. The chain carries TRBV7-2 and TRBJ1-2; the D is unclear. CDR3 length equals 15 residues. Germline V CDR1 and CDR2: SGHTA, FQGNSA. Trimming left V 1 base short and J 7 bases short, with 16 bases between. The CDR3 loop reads CASSLGGGPASGYTF. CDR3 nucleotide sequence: TGTGCCAGCAGCTTAGGAGGCGGCCCTGCAAGTGGCTACACCTTC.

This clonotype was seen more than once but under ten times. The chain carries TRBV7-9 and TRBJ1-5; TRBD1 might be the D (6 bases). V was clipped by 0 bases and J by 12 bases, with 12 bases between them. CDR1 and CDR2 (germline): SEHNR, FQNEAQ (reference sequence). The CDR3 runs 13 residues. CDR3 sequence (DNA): TGTGCCAGCAGCTTAGCTGGGGGCGGCCTCCAGCATTTT. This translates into CASSLAGGGLQHF.

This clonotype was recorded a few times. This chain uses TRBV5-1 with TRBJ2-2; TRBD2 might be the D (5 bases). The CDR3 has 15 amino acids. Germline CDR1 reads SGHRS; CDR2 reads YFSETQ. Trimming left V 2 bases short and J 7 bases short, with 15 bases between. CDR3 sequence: CASSFGIPGVGELFF. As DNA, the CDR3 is TGCGCCAGCAGCTTCGGGATACCTGGGGTCGGGGAGCTGTTTTTT.

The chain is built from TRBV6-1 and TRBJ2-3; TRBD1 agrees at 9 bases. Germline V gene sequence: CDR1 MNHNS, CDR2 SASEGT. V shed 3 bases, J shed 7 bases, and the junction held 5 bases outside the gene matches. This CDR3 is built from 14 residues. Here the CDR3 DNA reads TGTGCCAGCAGTGAGTACAGGGGGCTGAATACGCAGTATTTT. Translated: CASSEYRGLNTQYF.

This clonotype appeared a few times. The CDR3: CASRLGTVNTEAFF. The CDR3 DNA reads TGTGCCAGCAGGTTGGGGACAGTGAACACTGAAGCTTTCTTT. The chain uses TRBV6-1 and TRBJ1-1, with 7 bases lining up with TRBD1. The CDR3 extends over 14 amino acids. Trimming removed 6 bases from V and 0 bases from J; junction bases left unmatched: 4. Germline CDR1 MNHNS, CDR2 SASEGT.